Below, one T cell receptor (beta chain) is given with its context. The antigen remains undetermined. The source of the sample is a study of identical twins. Germline V gene lookup returns CDR1 SGHRS and CDR2 YFSETQ. The V and J ends lost 7 bases and 1 base respectively, with 20 bases between them. The length of the CDR3 is 16 residues. General study points: Not following the same donors, the study drew its conclusions from cross-sectional statistical analysis.

One entry per CDR3 protein results from TCRdb running MiXCR on the 5' RACE reads. The sample shows 500,000 or so distinct CDR3 sequences, roughly an eighth of them seen only once. These data also formed part of another study, on yellow fever vaccine responses in identical twins.

This TCR came from a woman between 18 and 30 years old in good health. Sequenced material: CD4+ T cells sorted from blood. The rearrangement uses TRBV5-1 and TRBJ1-1; TRBD1 is a possible D gene (6 bases). The CDR3 is CASLPGRGGENTEAFF. The CDR3 nucleotides are TGCGCCAGCCTTCCAGGCAGGGGAGGGGAGAACACTGAAGCTTTCTTT.